This T cell receptor (beta chain) comes out of a study of T cell changes during pregnancy in multiple sclerosis. Germline V gene sequence: CDR1 LNHDA, CDR2 SQIVND (reference sequence). The CDR3 runs 14 residues. The J segment lost 5 bases and the V segment lost 5 bases, leaving 8 bases of the junction unmatched. The method was immunoSEQ multiplex PCR; TCRdb's version includes in-frame clones alone and lacks a portion of them. The sample records 75,000 to 95,000 clones, 91% being singletons. This chain links TRBV19 with TRBJ2-7; 8 nucleotides match TRBD2. This clonotype originated in a female donor with multiple sclerosis, enrolled in a pregnancy study. The material was peripheral blood, obtained before pregnancy. The CDR3 loop reads CASSPISAGDEQYF. CDR3 DNA sequence: TGTGCCAGTAGTCCCATTTCAGCGGGGGACGAGCAGTACTTC.